A single TCR beta chain is shown here with its context. The method was immunoSEQ multiplex PCR; TCRdb's version includes in-frame clones alone and lacks a portion of them. Among approximately 4,400 clones, 83% were seen once, and the ten largest hold roughly 6.2%. The sample belongs to a study of T cells after posttransplantation cyclophosphamide. Trimming pared 0 bases from V and 7 bases from J, leaving 12 bases between. Germline CDR1 is LNHNV and CDR2 is YYDKDF (reference sequence). The CDR3 has 15 amino acids. A marrow graft followed busulfan-fludarabine conditioning, with cyclophosphamide on days +3 and +4.

This clonotype was obtained from a young adult male patient who received an allogeneic stem cell transplant from a related donor, was CMV-positive, and had no GVHD. Some of the T cells may derive from the graft donor. This sample comprised CD4+ T cells sorted from blood, obtained almost 250 days after a stem cell transplant with posttransplant cyclophosphamide. The J gene is TRBJ2-2, the V gene TRBV15; TRBD2 is a possible D gene (7 bases). The CDR3 DNA follows: TGTGCCACCAGCAGAGATCGGGGGGCTAGCGGGGAGCTGTTTTTT. Protein sequence: CATSRDRGASGELFF.